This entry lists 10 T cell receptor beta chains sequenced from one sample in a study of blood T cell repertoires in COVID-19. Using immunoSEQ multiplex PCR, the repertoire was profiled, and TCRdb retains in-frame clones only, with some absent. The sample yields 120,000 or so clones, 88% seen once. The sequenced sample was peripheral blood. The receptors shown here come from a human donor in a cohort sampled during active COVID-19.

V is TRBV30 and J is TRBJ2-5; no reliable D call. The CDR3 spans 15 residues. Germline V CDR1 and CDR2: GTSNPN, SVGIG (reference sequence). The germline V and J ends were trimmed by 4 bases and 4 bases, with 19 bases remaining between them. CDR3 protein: CAWTSTLRLRETQYF. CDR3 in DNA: TGTGCCTGGACCTCAACCTTGAGACTCCGAGAGACCCAGTACTTC. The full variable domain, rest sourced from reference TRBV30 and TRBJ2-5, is SQTIHQWPATLVQPVGSPLSLECTVEGTSNPNLYWYRQAAGRGLQLLFYSVGIGQISSEVPQNLSASRPQDRQFILSSKKLLLSDSGFYLCAWTSTLRLRETQYFGPGTRLLVL.

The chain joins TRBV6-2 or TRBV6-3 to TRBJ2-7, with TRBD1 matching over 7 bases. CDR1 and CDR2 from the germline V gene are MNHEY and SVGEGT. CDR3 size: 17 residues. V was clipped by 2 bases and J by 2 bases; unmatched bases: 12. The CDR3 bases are TGTGCCAGCAGTTACCTACCCTCCTCTACAGGGGCCTACGAGCAGTACTTC. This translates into CASSYLPSSTGAYEQYF.

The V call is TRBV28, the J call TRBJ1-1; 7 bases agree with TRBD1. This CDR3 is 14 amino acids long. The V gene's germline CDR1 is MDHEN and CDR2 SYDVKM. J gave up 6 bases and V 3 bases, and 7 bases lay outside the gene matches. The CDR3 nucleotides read TGTGCCAGCAGTTTCCCCGCAGGGGGAGCTGAAGCTTTCTTT. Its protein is CASSFPAGGAEAFF.

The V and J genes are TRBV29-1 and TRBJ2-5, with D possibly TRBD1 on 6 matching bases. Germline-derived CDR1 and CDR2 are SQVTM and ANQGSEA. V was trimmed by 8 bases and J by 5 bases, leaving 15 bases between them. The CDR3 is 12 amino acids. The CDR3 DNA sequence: TGCAGCTATGCCCAGGGGCCGGAGACCCAGTACTTC. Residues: CSYAQGPETQYF.

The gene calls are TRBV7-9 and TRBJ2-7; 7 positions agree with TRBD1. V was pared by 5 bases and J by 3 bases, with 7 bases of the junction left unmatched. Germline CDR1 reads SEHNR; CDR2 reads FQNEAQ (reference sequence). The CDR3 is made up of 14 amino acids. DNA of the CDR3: TGTGCCAGCAGCCCTGACAGGGCAGTCTACGAGCAGTACTTC. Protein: CASSPDRAVYEQYF. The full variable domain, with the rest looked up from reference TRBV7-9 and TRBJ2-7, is DTGVSQNPRHKITKRGQNVTFRCDPISEHNRLYWYRQTLGQGPEFLTYFQNEAQLEKSRLLSDRFSAERPKGSFSTLEIQRTEQGDSAMYLCASSPDRAVYEQYFGPGTRLTVT.

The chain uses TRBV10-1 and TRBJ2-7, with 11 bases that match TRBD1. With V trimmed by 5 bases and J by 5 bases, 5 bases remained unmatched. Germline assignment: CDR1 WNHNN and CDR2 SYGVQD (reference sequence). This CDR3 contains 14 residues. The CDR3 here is CASSTGTGGNEQYF. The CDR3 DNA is TGCGCCAGCAGTACCGGGACAGGGGGGAACGAGCAGTACTTC.

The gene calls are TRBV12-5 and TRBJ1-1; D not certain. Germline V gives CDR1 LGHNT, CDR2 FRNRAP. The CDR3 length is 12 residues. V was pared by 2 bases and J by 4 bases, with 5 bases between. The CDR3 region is CASGLYFTEAFF. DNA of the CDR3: TGTGCTAGTGGTTTGTATTTCACTGAAGCTTTCTTT.

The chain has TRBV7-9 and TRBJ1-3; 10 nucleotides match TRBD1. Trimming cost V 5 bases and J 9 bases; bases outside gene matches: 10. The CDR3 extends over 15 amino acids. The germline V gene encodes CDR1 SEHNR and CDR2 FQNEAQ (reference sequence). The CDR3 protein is CASSQTGTGDSTIYF. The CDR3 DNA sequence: TGTGCCAGCAGCCAAACCGGGACAGGGGATTCCACCATATATTTT.

The CDR3 nucleotides are TGTGCCAGCAGCTTAGTTATGGGCGGGGCCACCTACGAGCAGTACTTC. This translates into CASSLVMGGATYEQYF. The rearrangement links TRBV11-2 to TRBJ2-7; possibly TRBD2 for D (6 bases). The CDR3 sequence is 16 residues long. V lost 1 base and J lost 2, with 15 bases in between. Germline V CDR1 and CDR2: SGHAT, FQNNGV.

CDR3 nucleotides: TGCGCCAGCAGCCCAGGCGGTGCCCAGGGAATGAACACTGAAGCTTTCTTT. Translating gives CASSPGGAQGMNTEAFF. The chain couples TRBV4-1 to TRBJ1-1, with TRBD1 as a possible D gene (5 bases). The CDR3 totals 17 residues. Germline values: CDR1 MGHRA, CDR2 YSYEKL. V was cut by 4 bases and J by 0 bases, with 18 bases left in between.